This TCR beta chain was obtained from a study of brain T cells in children with intractable seizures. General study points: Only CDR3 sequence similarity suggested viral specificity, without known HCMV serostatus. Clones missing pre-surgery may reflect undersampling of that blood sample.

Stated time point: blood from clinic visit 5 months post-surgery; TSC patient then seizure free. Surgery cases with the highest brain T cell transcript signatures were chosen for sequencing. Patients received at least one anti-epileptic drug before surgery. Some clones are missing from TCRdb's copy, which holds only in-frame ones; the method was immunoSEQ multiplex PCR. The data hold 300,000 to 400,000 clones, with over 90% observed a single time. This clone was seen only once. Its antigen is still unknown. V lost 4 bases and J lost 1, with 7 bases in between. Germline V CDR1 and CDR2: MNHEY, SVGAGI. There are 13 residues in the CDR3.

This receptor was obtained from a boy younger than two with tuberous sclerosis and intractable seizures. This material consisted of peripheral blood, taken less than 6 months after surgery. The chain employs TRBV6-5 and TRBJ1-1; D is unresolved. CDR3 sequence reads: CASSSTANTEAFF. In DNA, the CDR3 is TGTGCCAGCAGTTCGACGGCGAACACTGAAGCTTTCTTT.